This is a list of T cell receptor beta chains from one sample in a study of shared clonotypes between healthy human individuals. Using immunoSEQ multiplex PCR, the repertoire was profiled, and TCRdb retains in-frame clones only, with some absent. The data contain 2.3 million or so clones, roughly 93% of them singletons. The sequencing input was naive CD4+ T cells from PBMCs. The receptor source for this set is a man aged 18-30 years in good health. Some clones in this sample may be carry-over from other donors' samples. CDR3s include the opening cysteine and the closing phenylalanine or tryptophan. The order of the fields is CDR3 length, D gene, clone size, J gene, V gene, CDR3 protein, CDR3 DNA. D genes are given only for firm matches. For some rows the clone size is stated as once, few or many, or as a class when expanded; others skip it.

len: 17
d_gene: .
abundance: once
j_gene: TRBJ2-7
v_gene: TRBV11-3
CDR3aa: CASSLGRGGPRSYEQYF
CDR3nt: TGTGCCAGCAGCTTAGGTCGAGGAGGGCCCAGATCCTACGAGCAGTACTTC

len: 14
d_gene: .
abundance: .
j_gene: TRBJ2-5
v_gene: TRBV2
CDR3aa: CASRSREQVETQYF
CDR3nt: TGTGCCAGCAGGAGCCGGGAGCAGGTGGAGACCCAGTACTTC

len: 14
d_gene: .
abundance: .
j_gene: TRBJ2-7
v_gene: TRBV2
CDR3aa: CASRYAGTSEEQYF
CDR3nt: TGTGCCAGCAGATACGCCGGGACTTCCGAGGAGCAGTACTTC

len: 15
d_gene: TRBD1
abundance: .
j_gene: TRBJ1-3
v_gene: TRBV6-6
CDR3aa: CASSKQGAPGNTIYF
CDR3nt: TGTGCCAGCAGTAAACAGGGGGCCCCAGGAAACACCATATATTTT

len: 21
d_gene: TRBD2
abundance: .
j_gene: TRBJ2-4
v_gene: TRBV5-1
CDR3aa: CASSSDPPGTSWRIAKNIQYF
CDR3nt: TGCGCCAGCAGCTCGGACCCACCCGGGACTAGCTGGAGGATAGCCAAAAACATTCAGTACTTC

len: 17
d_gene: TRBD2
abundance: once
j_gene: TRBJ2-1
v_gene: TRBV30
CDR3aa: CAWTGLAGGPSYNEQFF
CDR3nt: TGTGCCTGGACTGGACTAGCGGGAGGGCCATCCTACAATGAGCAGTTCTTC

len: 15
d_gene: .
abundance: .
j_gene: TRBJ2-7
v_gene: TRBV7-6
CDR3aa: CASSLAEWSSYEQYF
CDR3nt: TGTGCCAGCAGCTTAGCCGAGTGGAGCTCCTACGAGCAGTACTTC

len: 15
d_gene: TRBD1
abundance: once
j_gene: TRBJ1-4
v_gene: TRBV11-2
CDR3aa: CASSPIDRGDEKLFF
CDR3nt: TGTGCCAGCAGCCCAATCGACAGGGGAGATGAAAAACTGTTTTTT

len: 13
d_gene: .
abundance: .
j_gene: TRBJ2-7
v_gene: TRBV7-8
CDR3aa: CASSPGGPYEQYF
CDR3nt: TGTGCCAGCAGCCCCGGGGGCCCCTACGAGCAGTACTTC

len: 15
d_gene: .
abundance: .
j_gene: TRBJ2-1
v_gene: TRBV2
CDR3aa: CASSEGPGFYNEQFF
CDR3nt: TGTGCCAGCAGTGAAGGACCGGGGTTCTACAATGAGCAGTTCTTC

len: 12
d_gene: .
abundance: .
j_gene: TRBJ1-1
v_gene: TRBV19
CDR3aa: CASSITAPAAFF
CDR3nt: TGTGCCAGTAGTATTACCGCCCCGGCAGCTTTCTTT

len: 12
d_gene: .
abundance: .
j_gene: TRBJ1-1
v_gene: TRBV28
CDR3aa: CASRLGITEAFF
CDR3nt: TGTGCCAGCAGACTCGGGATCACTGAAGCTTTCTTT

len: 15
d_gene: TRBD2
abundance: .
j_gene: TRBJ2-7
v_gene: TRBV14
CDR3aa: CASGGLAGSSYEQYF
CDR3nt: TGTGCCAGTGGAGGACTAGCGGGGAGCTCCTACGAGCAGTACTTC

len: 13
d_gene: .
abundance: .
j_gene: TRBJ1-1
v_gene: TRBV28
CDR3aa: CASSLYPGTEAFF
CDR3nt: TGTGCCAGCAGTTTATACCCTGGGACTGAAGCTTTCTTT

len: 13
d_gene: .
abundance: .
j_gene: TRBJ2-3
v_gene: TRBV7-3
CDR3aa: CASSFLRTGTQYF
CDR3nt: TGTGCCAGCAGCTTTCTCCGGACGGGGACGCAGTATTTT